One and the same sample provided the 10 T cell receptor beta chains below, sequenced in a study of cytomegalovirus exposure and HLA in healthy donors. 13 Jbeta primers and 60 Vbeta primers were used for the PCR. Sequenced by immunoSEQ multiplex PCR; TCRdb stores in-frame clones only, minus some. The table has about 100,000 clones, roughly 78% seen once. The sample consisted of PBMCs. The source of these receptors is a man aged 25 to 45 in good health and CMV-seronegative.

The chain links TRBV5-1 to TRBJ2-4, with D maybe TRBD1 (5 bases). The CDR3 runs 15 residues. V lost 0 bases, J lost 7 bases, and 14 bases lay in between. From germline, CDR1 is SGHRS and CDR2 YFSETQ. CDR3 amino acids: CASSLAAGNVNIQYF. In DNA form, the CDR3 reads TGCGCCAGCAGCTTGGCGGCAGGGAACGTTAACATTCAGTACTTC.

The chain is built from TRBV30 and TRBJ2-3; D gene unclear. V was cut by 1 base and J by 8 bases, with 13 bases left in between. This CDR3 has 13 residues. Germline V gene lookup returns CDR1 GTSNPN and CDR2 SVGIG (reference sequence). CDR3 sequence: CAWSGLVSGTQYF. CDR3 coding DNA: TGTGCCTGGAGTGGATTAGTCTCTGGTACGCAGTATTTT.

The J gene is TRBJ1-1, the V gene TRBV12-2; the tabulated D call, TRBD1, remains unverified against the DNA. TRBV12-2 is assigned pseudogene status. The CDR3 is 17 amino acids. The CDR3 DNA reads TGTGCAAGTCGCTTAGGACAGGCCCCACCTATGAACACTGAAGCTTTCTTT. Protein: CASRLGQAPPMNTEAFF.

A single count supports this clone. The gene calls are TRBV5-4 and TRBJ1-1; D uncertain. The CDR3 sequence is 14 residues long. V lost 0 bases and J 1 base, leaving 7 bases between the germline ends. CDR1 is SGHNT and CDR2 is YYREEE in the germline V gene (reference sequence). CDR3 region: CASSLATSNTEAFF. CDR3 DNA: TGTGCCAGCAGCTTGGCCACATCGAACACTGAAGCTTTCTTT.

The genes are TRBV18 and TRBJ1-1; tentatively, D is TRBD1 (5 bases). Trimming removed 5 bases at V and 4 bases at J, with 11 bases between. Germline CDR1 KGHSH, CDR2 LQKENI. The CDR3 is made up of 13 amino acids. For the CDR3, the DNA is TGTGCCAGCTCATCAGGGTTCAGCACTGAAGCTTTCTTT. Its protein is CASSSGFSTEAFF.

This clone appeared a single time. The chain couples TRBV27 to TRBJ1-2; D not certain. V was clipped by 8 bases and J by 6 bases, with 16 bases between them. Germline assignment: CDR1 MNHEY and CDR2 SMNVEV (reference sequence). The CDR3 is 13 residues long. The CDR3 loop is CASGRPLGNGYTF. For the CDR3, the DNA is TGTGCCAGCGGAAGGCCCCTAGGCAATGGCTACACCTTC.

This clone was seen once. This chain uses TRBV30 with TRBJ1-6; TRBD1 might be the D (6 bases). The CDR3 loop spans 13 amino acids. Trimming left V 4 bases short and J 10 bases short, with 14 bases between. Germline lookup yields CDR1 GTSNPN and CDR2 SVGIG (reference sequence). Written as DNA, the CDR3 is TGTGCCTGGACATTGCAGGGGAACTCACCCCTCCACTTT. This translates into CAWTLQGNSPLHF.

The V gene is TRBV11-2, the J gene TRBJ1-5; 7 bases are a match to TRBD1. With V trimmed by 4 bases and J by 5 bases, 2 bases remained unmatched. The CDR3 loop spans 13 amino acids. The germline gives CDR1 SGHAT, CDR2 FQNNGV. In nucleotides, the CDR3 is TGTGCCAGCAGCTCCACAGGGGATCAGCCCCAGCATTTT. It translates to CASSSTGDQPQHF.

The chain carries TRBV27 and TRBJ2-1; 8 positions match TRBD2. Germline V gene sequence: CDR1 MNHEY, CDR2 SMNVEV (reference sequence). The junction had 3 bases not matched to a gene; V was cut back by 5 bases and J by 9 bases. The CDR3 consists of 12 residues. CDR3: CASSPRGGEQFF. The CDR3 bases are TGTGCCAGCAGTCCTCGGGGGGGTGAGCAGTTCTTC.

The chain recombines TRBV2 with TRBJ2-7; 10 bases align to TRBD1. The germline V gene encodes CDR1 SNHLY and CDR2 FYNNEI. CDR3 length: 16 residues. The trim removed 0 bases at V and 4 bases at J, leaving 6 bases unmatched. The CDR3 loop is CASSEALRQGAYEQYF. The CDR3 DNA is TGTGCCAGCAGTGAAGCGCTTCGACAGGGGGCATACGAGCAGTACTTC.